This TCR beta chain was identified during a study of CD8 T cells in ankylosing spondylitis. This clonotype has just a few counts. Its matching antigen is unknown. Molecular-barcoded quantitative 5'-RACE produced these TCR beta libraries. One entry per CDR3 protein results from TCRdb running MiXCR on the 5' RACE reads. This sample has 300,000 to 400,000 distinct CDR3 sequences, with about 20% found just once. General study results and limits: A motif of 7 to 9 highly homologous TCR beta variants was seen as apparently characteristic of ankylosing spondylitis blood.

Sequencing was performed on blood, either unsorted or a sorted T cell fraction (not recorded which). The source of this sequence is a male donor with ankylosing spondylitis.

CDR3 DNA sequence: TGTGCCAGTAGTACACTAGCGGGAGAAGGGTACGAGCAGTACTTC. Amino acids: CASSTLAGEGYEQYF. The V gene is TRBV19, the J gene TRBJ2-7, with 11 bases aligning to TRBD2. This CDR3 contains 15 residues. Germline CDR1 LNHDA, CDR2 SQIVND (reference sequence). J was trimmed by 4 bases and V by 4 bases; bases with no gene match: 6.